Listed below are T cell receptor beta chains from one sample, sequenced in a study of T cells after yellow fever vaccination. In TCRdb, the 5' RACE reads were re-called with MiXCR into one record per CDR3 protein. The repertoire consists of 300,000 to 350,000 distinct CDR3 sequences, with roughly 8.6% occurring once and the leading ten covering 17%. The specimen comprised PBMCs, sampled more than 35 days after the first yellow fever vaccination. These receptors were collected from a man younger than 30 who received the YFV17D yellow fever vaccine. CDR3s include the opening cysteine and the closing phenylalanine or tryptophan.

J gene: TRBJ2-7
V gene: TRBV7-9
CDR3 protein: CASSLWTAAEQYF

J gene: TRBJ2-1
V gene: TRBV5-1
CDR3 protein: CASSLIELDEQFF

J gene: TRBJ2-3
V gene: TRBV21-1
CDR3 protein: CASSKSRAIDTQYF

J gene: TRBJ2-5
V gene: TRBV5-1
CDR3 protein: CASSSPGQQETQYF

J gene: TRBJ1-1
V gene: TRBV7-9
CDR3 protein: CASHNLGQGIGEAFF

J gene: TRBJ2-3
V gene: TRBV7-2
CDR3 protein: CASSSSGTDTQYF

J gene: TRBJ1-6
V gene: TRBV7-9
CDR3 protein: CASSLTRRDTMDSPLHF

J gene: TRBJ2-1
V gene: TRBV7-9
CDR3 protein: CASSYNKGHRGDNEQFF

J gene: TRBJ2-4
V gene: TRBV29-1
CDR3 protein: CSVEALGRKYF

J gene: TRBJ2-7
V gene: TRBV15
CDR3 protein: CATSSGTGPEQYF

J gene: TRBJ2-7
V gene: TRBV7-2
CDR3 protein: CASSPRSGQGWQYF

J gene: TRBJ2-2
V gene: TRBV30
CDR3 protein: CAWSAEGGFPNTGELFF

J gene: TRBJ2-1
V gene: TRBV20-1
CDR3 protein: CSATWRGGHNEQFF

J gene: TRBJ1-5
V gene: TRBV3-1
CDR3 protein: CASSQALRQPQHF

J gene: TRBJ1-1
V gene: TRBV28
CDR3 protein: CASTPGGAFTEAFF

J gene: TRBJ2-1
V gene: TRBV5-4
CDR3 protein: CASSALAPNEQFF

J gene: TRBJ1-6
V gene: TRBV29-1
CDR3 protein: CSASEGTNSPLHF

J gene: TRBJ1-2
V gene: TRBV12-3/TRBV12-4
CDR3 protein: CASRGSGPVSDYTF

J gene: TRBJ1-4
V gene: TRBV6-1
CDR3 protein: CASSETTGGGEKLFF

J gene: TRBJ1-5
V gene: TRBV5-1
CDR3 protein: CASSLAGFRDQPQHF

J gene: TRBJ2-7
V gene: TRBV6-1
CDR3 protein: CASSHGGIGYEQYF

J gene: TRBJ1-2
V gene: TRBV28
CDR3 protein: CASRPGQTYGYTF

J gene: TRBJ2-2
V gene: TRBV4-3
CDR3 protein: CASSPVTGHTGELFF

J gene: TRBJ2-7
V gene: TRBV12-3/TRBV12-4
CDR3 protein: CASSSGYYEQYF

J gene: TRBJ2-5
V gene: TRBV13
CDR3 protein: CASSQQSIAGEWETQYF

J gene: TRBJ1-1
V gene: TRBV27
CDR3 protein: CASSLLGTANTEAFF

J gene: TRBJ1-1
V gene: TRBV7-8
CDR3 protein: CASSLGGALGTEAFF

J gene: TRBJ2-5
V gene: TRBV6-5
CDR3 protein: CASSYSSTGQETQYF

J gene: TRBJ2-3
V gene: TRBV5-1
CDR3 protein: CASSFLSTGSTDTQYF

J gene: TRBJ2-3
V gene: TRBV7-2
CDR3 protein: CASSQRPLDADTQYF

J gene: TRBJ2-1
V gene: TRBV7-9
CDR3 protein: CASSLPGQADGEQFF

J gene: TRBJ1-5
V gene: TRBV9
CDR3 protein: CASSVGQDNQPQHF

J gene: TRBJ1-2
V gene: TRBV6-1
CDR3 protein: CASSRGTTNYGYTF

J gene: TRBJ2-3
V gene: TRBV7-9
CDR3 protein: CASSLASGVRTQYF

J gene: TRBJ1-5
V gene: TRBV27
CDR3 protein: CASTPDPNQPQHF

J gene: TRBJ2-3
V gene: TRBV14
CDR3 protein: CASSQETPGRSLDTQYF

J gene: TRBJ2-1
V gene: TRBV27
CDR3 protein: CASSTKRELNEQFF

J gene: TRBJ2-7
V gene: TRBV30
CDR3 protein: CAWSSSGGTYEQYF

J gene: TRBJ1-1
V gene: TRBV18
CDR3 protein: CASSPPRARMNTEAFF

J gene: TRBJ2-5
V gene: TRBV20-1
CDR3 protein: CSAFNYAERQETQYF

J gene: TRBJ2-5
V gene: TRBV27
CDR3 protein: CASKSRGKETQYF

J gene: TRBJ2-2
V gene: TRBV5-8
CDR3 protein: CAISFGFPNTGELFF

J gene: TRBJ2-5
V gene: TRBV5-1
CDR3 protein: CASSWNPGAKETQYF

J gene: TRBJ2-1
V gene: TRBV29-1
CDR3 protein: CSFQQRGQFDEQFF

J gene: TRBJ2-1
V gene: TRBV6-1
CDR3 protein: CGASGGPTSYNEQFF

J gene: TRBJ2-5
V gene: TRBV20-1
CDR3 protein: CSARVSGTAQETQYF

J gene: TRBJ2-1
V gene: TRBV12-3/TRBV12-4
CDR3 protein: CATSGLSSYNEQFF

J gene: TRBJ2-3
V gene: TRBV7-3
CDR3 protein: CASSLEQGAYTQYF

J gene: TRBJ2-1
V gene: TRBV20-1
CDR3 protein: CSARPPGLYNEQFF

J gene: TRBJ2-2
V gene: TRBV20-1
CDR3 protein: CSATRLPRGGELFF

J gene: TRBJ1-1
V gene: TRBV12-3/TRBV12-4
CDR3 protein: CASDRTDEAFF

J gene: TRBJ2-5
V gene: TRBV7-9
CDR3 protein: CASSARERLGETQYF

J gene: TRBJ2-3
V gene: TRBV6-1
CDR3 protein: CASSRGTGVDTQYF

J gene: TRBJ1-2
V gene: TRBV20-1
CDR3 protein: CSALTDLAGGGGYTF

J gene: TRBJ2-5
V gene: TRBV7-2
CDR3 protein: CASGFSGLLETQYF

J gene: TRBJ1-1
V gene: TRBV5-1
CDR3 protein: CASSFGRGNEAFF

J gene: TRBJ1-3
V gene: TRBV18
CDR3 protein: CASSQWDSIGNTIYF

J gene: TRBJ1-2
V gene: TRBV4-3
CDR3 protein: CASSQAGTGRHGYTF

J gene: TRBJ2-1
V gene: TRBV5-1
CDR3 protein: CASSLAQDLTYNEQFF

J gene: TRBJ1-1
V gene: TRBV6-5
CDR3 protein: CASSYASVAFF